Shown below are 28 T cell receptor beta chains from a single sample sequenced in a study of CD8+ T cells in alopecia areata. It was cDNA, reverse transcribed from extracted RNA, that served as the sequencing template. Sequencing used immunoSEQ multiplex PCR; TCRdb keeps in-frame clones, though not all of them. This table has roughly 23,000 clones, around 53% appearing once. Sequenced sample: NKG2D-high CD8+ T cells sorted from blood. Receptors were obtained from a human donor with alopecia areata.

In nucleotides, the CDR3 is TGTGCCAGCAGTTTAGGACAGCATAATCAGCCCCAGCATTTT. It is translated as CASSLGQHNQPQHF. The gene calls are TRBV28 and TRBJ1-5, with a weak D call TRBD1 (6 bases). CDR3 size: 14 residues. Germline V gene data show CDR1 as MDHEN and CDR2 as SYDVKM. V lost 2 bases, J lost 4 bases, and 9 bases lay in between.

This clone has just a few counts. The chain carries TRBV19 and TRBJ1-2; tentative D call: TRBD1 (6 bases). This CDR3 has 17 residues. The germline V gene encodes CDR1 LNHDA and CDR2 SQIVND (reference sequence). V lost 6 bases to trimming and J lost 5 bases, with 25 bases between them. In DNA, the CDR3 is TGTGCCAGTAGCTCATATTTGACCGGACAGCTTCCTTATGGCTACACCTTC. Its protein is CASSSYLTGQLPYGYTF.

The rearrangement joins TRBV4-1 to TRBJ2-1, with D unclear. The CDR3 totals 14 residues. The V gene lost 8 bases and the J gene lost 4 bases, with 15 bases spanning the gap. From germline, CDR1 is MGHRA and CDR2 YSYEKL. The CDR3 is CASGTSRLYNEQFF. CDR3 in DNA: TGCGCCAGCGGCACTTCGCGACTGTACAATGAGCAGTTCTTC.

Notes on this clone: One end of the junction fails to match germline, which may point to a read error. The rearrangement uses TRBV14 and TRBJ2-1; no firm D call. Germline V gene data show CDR1 as SGHDN and CDR2 as FVKESK. The CDR3 runs 15 residues. CDR3 protein: CASSEDRVAVNEQFF. The CDR3 coding sequence is TGTGCCAGCAGCGAAGATAGAGTCGCCGTAAATGAGCAGTTCTTC.

The chain has TRBV9 and TRBJ2-1, with 8 positions matching TRBD2. Germline lookup yields CDR1 SGDLS and CDR2 YYNGEE. The V segment lost 4 bases and the J segment 0 bases; nucleotides outside the gene matches: 3. The CDR3 totals 15 residues. For the CDR3, the DNA is TGTGCCAGCAGCCCCAGCGGGAGCTCCTACAATGAGCAGTTCTTC. This sequence encodes CASSPSGSSYNEQFF.

This sequence joins TRBV15 and TRBJ2-7, with 7 bases identical to TRBD1. V lost 3 bases and J lost 4; bases outside the gene matches: 6. There are 14 residues in the CDR3. CDR1 LNHNV and CDR2 YYDKDF come from the germline V gene (reference sequence). CDR3 in amino acids: CATSRRTGDYEQYF. In DNA form, the CDR3 reads TGTGCCACCAGCAGGAGGACAGGAGATTACGAGCAGTACTTC.

The chain links TRBV6-6 to TRBJ2-2; unclear D gene. CDR1 is MNHNY, CDR2 SVGAGI, per germline (reference sequence). The V and J ends lost 2 bases and 4 bases respectively, with 11 bases between them. This CDR3 is built from 15 residues. The CDR3 is CASSYASPPTGELFF. DNA for the CDR3: TGTGCCAGCAGTTACGCTAGTCCTCCCACCGGGGAGCTGTTTTTT.

The gene calls are TRBV7-3 and TRBJ1-5, with D uncertain. CDR3 size: 17 residues. Trimming shortened V by 4 bases and J by 3 bases, and 19 bases separated the two germline ends. The germline V gene encodes CDR1 SGHTA and CDR2 FQGTGA. CDR3 residues: CASSSTLGAAFNQPQHF. The CDR3 DNA follows: TGTGCCAGCAGCTCCACTTTAGGTGCGGCCTTCAATCAGCCCCAGCATTTT.

The rearrangement joins TRBV10-3 to TRBJ1-1, with TRBD1 as a possible D gene (5 bases). The V end lost 2 bases, the J end lost 0 bases, and 16 bases lay between the germline ends. The germline V gene encodes CDR1 ENHRY and CDR2 SYGVKD. The CDR3 is made up of 17 amino acids. CDR3 nucleotide sequence: TGTGCCATCAGTGAGCGGAGGCAGGGAGTCATGAACACTGAAGCTTTCTTT. Protein sequence: CAISERRQGVMNTEAFF.

The chain links TRBV4-1 to TRBJ2-7; D is unresolved. Germline-derived CDR1 and CDR2 are MGHRA and YSYEKL. This CDR3 contains 12 residues. The germline V and J ends were trimmed by 4 bases and 0 bases, with 4 bases remaining between them. DNA for the CDR3: TGCGCCAGCAGCCCCGACTCCTACGAGCAGTACTTC. Amino acids: CASSPDSYEQYF.

This clone was seen a few times. The genes are TRBV7-3 and TRBJ2-1; D uncertain. The CDR3 contains 13 residues. Trimming cost V 1 base and J 2 bases, with 3 bases left between them. CDR1 is SGHTA, CDR2 FQGTGA, per germline. The CDR3 sequence is CASSLRPYNEQFF. The DNA for the CDR3 is TGTGCCAGCAGCTTAAGACCCTACAATGAGCAGTTCTTC.

V and J are TRBV7-9 and TRBJ1-4, with D unclear. The V end was cut by 8 bases, the J end by 5 bases, with 12 bases between. Germline V CDR1 and CDR2: SEHNR, FQNEAQ (reference sequence). The CDR3 length is 13 residues. CDR3: CASSGGPNEKLFF. DNA for the CDR3: TGTGCCAGCTCTGGCGGACCAAATGAAAAACTGTTTTTT.

This chain links TRBV10-2 with TRBJ2-5; 7 nucleotides align to TRBD1. Germline CDR1 is WSHSY and CDR2 is SAAADI. This CDR3 has 13 residues. V shed 7 bases and J 2 bases; nucleotides not matched to a gene: 4. CDR3 sequence: CASTAGGQETQYF. DNA for the CDR3: TGCGCCAGCACGGCAGGGGGACAAGAGACCCAGTACTTC.

The V call is TRBV28, the J call TRBJ2-3; no clear D. The CDR3 length is 15 residues. The V gene's germline CDR1 is MDHEN and CDR2 SYDVKM. V was pared by 3 bases and J by 6 bases, with 16 bases between. The CDR3 DNA reads as TGTGCCAGCAGTTTGAGGAACAGATTTTCTGATACGCAGTATTTT. It is translated as CASSLRNRFSDTQYF.

The chain couples TRBV23-1 to TRBJ1-1; tentatively, D is TRBD1 (6 bases). TRBV23-1 is placed among ORFs of uncertain function. Trimming removed 6 bases from V and 4 bases from J, with 18 bases in between. The length of the CDR3 is 15 residues. CDR3: CASSGLGAEGTEAFF. The CDR3 DNA reads as TGCGCCAGCAGCGGGTTGGGGGCGGAGGGCACTGAAGCTTTCTTT.

The chain has TRBV29-1 and TRBJ2-1; no firm D call. Trimming pared 3 bases from V and 7 bases from J, leaving 7 bases between. Germline V gene sequence: CDR1 SQVTM, CDR2 ANQGSEA. The CDR3 has 11 amino acids. DNA of the CDR3: TGCAGCGTTGATGATAGGAATGAGCAGTTCTTC. This codes for CSVDDRNEQFF.

The chain couples TRBV7-9 to TRBJ2-3; D ambiguous. Trimming took off 3 bases at V and 0 bases at J, with 7 bases between the two ends. Germline CDR1 SEHNR, CDR2 FQNEAQ (reference sequence). The CDR3 contains 14 residues. The CDR3 sequence is CASSFRYSTDTQYF. CDR3 DNA sequence: TGTGCCAGCAGCTTCAGATACAGCACAGATACGCAGTATTTT. Combining the CDR3 with reference TRBV7-9 and TRBJ2-3 gives the whole variable domain DTGVSQNPRHKITKRGQNVTFRCDPISEHNRLYWYRQTLGQGPEFLTYFQNEAQLEKSRLLSDRFSAERPKGSFSTLEIQRTEQGDSAMYLCASSFRYSTDTQYFGPGTRLTVL.

This clone occurred a few times. This rearrangement joins TRBV27 to TRBJ1-2; 9 bases fit TRBD1. The CDR3 runs 19 residues. Germline trimming cut 5 bases from V and 4 bases from J; bases unmatched to any gene: 20. CDR1 MNHEY and CDR2 SMNVEV come from the germline V gene (reference sequence). The CDR3, as DNA: TGTGCCAGCAGTCCGCTTACATCCCGGGACAGGGATCGTCGCTATGGCTACACCTTC. The encoded protein is CASSPLTSRDRDRRYGYTF.

The gene calls are TRBV19 and TRBJ1-5; possible D gene TRBD1, 5 bases. The CDR3 has 15 residues. Germline-derived CDR1 and CDR2 are LNHDA and SQIVND (reference sequence). The V end lost 6 bases, the J end lost 0 bases, and 12 bases lay between the germline ends. CDR3 loop: CASREGPYSNQPQHF. For the CDR3, the DNA is TGTGCCAGTAGGGAGGGGCCTTATAGCAATCAGCCCCAGCATTTT.

The V call is TRBV5-8, the J call TRBJ2-1, with 9 bases fitting TRBD2. Looked up from germline, CDR1 is SGHTS and CDR2 is YDEGEE. V was pared by 0 bases and J by 6 bases, with 10 bases of the junction left unmatched. The CDR3 extends over 17 amino acids. For the CDR3, the DNA is TGTGCCAGCAGCTTGGTGCGGGAGGGTCCCGGAACCAATGAGCAGTTCTTC. It encodes CASSLVREGPGTNEQFF. Based on the CDR3 plus reference TRBV5-8 and TRBJ2-1, the full variable domain is EAGVTQSPTHLIKTRGQQATLRCSPISGHTSVYWYQQALGLGLQFLLWYDEGEERNRGNFPPRFSGRQFPNYSSELNVNALELEDSALYLCASSLVREGPGTNEQFFGPGTRLTVL.

V and J are TRBV27 and TRBJ1-2; no firm D call. This CDR3 spans 13 amino acids. Germline V CDR1 and CDR2: MNHEY, SMNVEV (reference sequence). Trimming removed 4 bases at V and 3 bases at J, with 9 bases between. The CDR3 is CASSSTVDYGYTF. The CDR3 DNA reads TGTGCCAGCAGTTCTACAGTAGACTATGGCTACACCTTC.

This chain uses TRBV27 with TRBJ2-7, with TRBD1 as a possible D gene (5 bases). Germline values: CDR1 MNHEY, CDR2 SMNVEV (reference sequence). V lost 1 base and J 2 bases, leaving 9 bases between the germline ends. The CDR3 extends over 14 amino acids. The CDR3 DNA sequence: TGTGCCAGCAGTTTATATCTAGGGGCCTACGAGCAGTACTTC. Encoded protein: CASSLYLGAYEQYF.

V gene TRBV7-2 combines with J gene TRBJ2-2, with D uncertain. This CDR3 spans 15 amino acids. The V end lost 1 base, the J end lost 4 bases, and 10 bases lay between the germline ends. CDR1 SGHTA and CDR2 FQGNSA come from the germline V gene. The CDR3 sequence is CASSLGFQRTGELFF. CDR3 nucleotide sequence: TGTGCCAGCAGCTTAGGTTTCCAGCGCACCGGGGAGCTGTTTTTT.

The chain recombines TRBV7-6 with TRBJ2-3; D not certain. The V end lost 1 base, the J end lost 0 bases, and 8 bases lay between the germline ends. Per germline, CDR1 SGHVS and CDR2 FNYEAQ. The CDR3 is 15 residues long. CDR3 protein: CASSLVPSSTDTQYF. The CDR3 DNA sequence: TGTGCCAGCAGCTTAGTTCCCTCTAGCACAGATACGCAGTATTTT.

In its sample, this clone was seen a few times. The chain uses TRBV7-9 and TRBJ2-5; D call uncertain. Germline values: CDR1 SEHNR, CDR2 FQNEAQ (reference sequence). With 1 base removed from V and 1 base from J, the gap between germline ends came to 7 bases. This CDR3 is built from 14 residues. The CDR3 DNA follows: TGTGCCAGCAGCTTAGTTCTTAGCCAAGAGACCCAGTACTTC. Its translation: CASSLVLSQETQYF.

This clone was seen only a few times. One end of the junction varies from germline; a read error may be responsible. The sample holds other DNA sequences that translate to the same CDR3. The chain couples TRBV5-4 to TRBJ2-3; 7 bases line up with TRBD1. CDR3 size: 14 residues. Per the germline V gene, CDR1 is SGHNT and CDR2 is YYREEE (reference sequence). Written as DNA, the CDR3 is TGCGCCAGCAGCTTGGGACAGAGCACAGATACGCAGTATTTT. As protein: CASSLGQSTDTQYF.

In its sample, this clone was seen a few times. The chain has TRBV30 and TRBJ2-7, with a possible D match to TRBD1 (5 bases). CDR3 length equals 13 residues. V dropped 0 bases and J dropped 6 bases, with 12 bases sitting between them. CDR1 GTSNPN and CDR2 SVGIG come from the germline V gene (reference sequence). CDR3: CAWSVLQGSEQYF. Written as DNA, the CDR3 is TGTGCCTGGAGTGTACTCCAGGGCTCCGAGCAGTACTTC.

The rearrangement uses TRBV28 and TRBJ2-3; 14 nucleotides align to TRBD2. V was clipped by 7 bases and J by 5 bases; unmatched bases: 11. This CDR3 comprises 17 residues. Germline CDR1 reads MDHEN; CDR2 reads SYDVKM. In DNA, the CDR3 is TGTGCCAGCAACCTATCCGGACTAGCGGGAGGAGTAGATACGCAGTATTTT. It encodes CASNLSGLAGGVDTQYF.